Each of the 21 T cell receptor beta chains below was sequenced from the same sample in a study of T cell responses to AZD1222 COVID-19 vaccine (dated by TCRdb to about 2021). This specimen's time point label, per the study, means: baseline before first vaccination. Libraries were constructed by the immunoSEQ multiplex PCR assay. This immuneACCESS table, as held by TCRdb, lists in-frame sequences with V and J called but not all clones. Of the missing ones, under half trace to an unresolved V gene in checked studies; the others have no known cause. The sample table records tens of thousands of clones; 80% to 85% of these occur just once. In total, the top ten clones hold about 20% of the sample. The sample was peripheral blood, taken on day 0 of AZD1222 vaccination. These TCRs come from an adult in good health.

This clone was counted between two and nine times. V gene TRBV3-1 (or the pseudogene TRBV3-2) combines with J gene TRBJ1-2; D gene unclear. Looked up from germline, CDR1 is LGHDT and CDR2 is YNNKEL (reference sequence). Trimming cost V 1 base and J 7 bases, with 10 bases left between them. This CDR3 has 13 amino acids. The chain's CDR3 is CASSQGLGGGYTF. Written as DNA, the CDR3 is TGTGCCAGCAGCCAAGGCCTTGGCGGTGGCTACACCTTC.

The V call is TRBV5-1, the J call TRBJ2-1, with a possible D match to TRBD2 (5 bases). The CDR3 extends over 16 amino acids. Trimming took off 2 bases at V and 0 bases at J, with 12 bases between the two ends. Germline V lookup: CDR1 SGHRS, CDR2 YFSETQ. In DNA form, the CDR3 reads TGCGCCAGCAGCTTAGGTAGCGCGAGCTCCTACAATGAGCAGTTCTTC. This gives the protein CASSLGSASSYNEQFF.

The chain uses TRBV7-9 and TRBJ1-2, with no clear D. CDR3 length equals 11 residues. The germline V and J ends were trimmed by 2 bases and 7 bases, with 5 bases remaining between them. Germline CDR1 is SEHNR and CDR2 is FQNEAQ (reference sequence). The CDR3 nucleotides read TGTGCCAGCAGCTTATACGGTGGCTACACCTTC. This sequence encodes CASSLYGGYTF.

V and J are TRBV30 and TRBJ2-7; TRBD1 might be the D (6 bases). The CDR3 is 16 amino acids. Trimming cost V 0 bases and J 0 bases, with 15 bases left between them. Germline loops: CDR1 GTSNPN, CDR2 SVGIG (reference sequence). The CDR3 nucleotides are TGTGCCTGGAGTGTACAGGTCGGCAGGGGCTCCTACGAGCAGTACTTC. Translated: CAWSVQVGRGSYEQYF.

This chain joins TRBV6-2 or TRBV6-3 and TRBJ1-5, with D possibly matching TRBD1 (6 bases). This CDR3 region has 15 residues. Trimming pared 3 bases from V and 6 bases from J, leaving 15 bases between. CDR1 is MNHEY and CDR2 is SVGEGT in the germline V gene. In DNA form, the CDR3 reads TGTGCCAGCAGTTATATGGGGGGCAAAGGTCAGCCCCAGCATTTT. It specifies CASSYMGGKGQPQHF.

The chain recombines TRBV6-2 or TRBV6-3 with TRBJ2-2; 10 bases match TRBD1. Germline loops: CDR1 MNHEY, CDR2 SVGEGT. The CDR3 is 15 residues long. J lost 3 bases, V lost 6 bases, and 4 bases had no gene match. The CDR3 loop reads CASSSGTGDTGELFF. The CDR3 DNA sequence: TGTGCCAGCAGCTCCGGGACAGGGGACACCGGGGAGCTGTTTTTT.

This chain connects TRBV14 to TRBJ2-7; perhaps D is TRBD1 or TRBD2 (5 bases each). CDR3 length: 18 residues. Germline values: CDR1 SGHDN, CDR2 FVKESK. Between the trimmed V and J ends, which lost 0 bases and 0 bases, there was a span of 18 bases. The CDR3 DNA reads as TGTGCCAGCAGCCAAGAAAAGTCAGGGACCCGGAGCTCCTACGAGCAGTACTTC. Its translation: CASSQEKSGTRSSYEQYF.

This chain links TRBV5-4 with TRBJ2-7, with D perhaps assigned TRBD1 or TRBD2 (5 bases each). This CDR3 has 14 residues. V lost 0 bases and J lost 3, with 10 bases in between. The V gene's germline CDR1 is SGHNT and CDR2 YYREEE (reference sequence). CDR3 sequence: CASSLELGDYEQYF. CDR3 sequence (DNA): TGTGCCAGCAGCTTGGAATTGGGGGACTACGAGCAGTACTTC. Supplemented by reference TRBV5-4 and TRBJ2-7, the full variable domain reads ETGVTQSPTHLIKTRGQQVTLRCSSQSGHNTVSWYQQALGQGPQFIFQYYREEENGRGNFPPRFSGLQFPNYSSELNVNALELDDSALYLCASSLELGDYEQYFGPGTRLTVT.

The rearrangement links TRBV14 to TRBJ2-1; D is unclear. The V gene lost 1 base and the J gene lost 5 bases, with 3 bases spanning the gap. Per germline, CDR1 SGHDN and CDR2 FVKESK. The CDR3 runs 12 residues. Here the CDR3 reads CASSQVNNEQFF. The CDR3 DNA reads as TGTGCCAGCAGCCAAGTAAACAATGAGCAGTTCTTC.

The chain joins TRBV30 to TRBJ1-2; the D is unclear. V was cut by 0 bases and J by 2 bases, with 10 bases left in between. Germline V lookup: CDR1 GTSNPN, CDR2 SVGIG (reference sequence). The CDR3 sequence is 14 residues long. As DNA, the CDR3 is TGTGCCTGGAGTGTCGGGGAAGGAAACTATGGCTACACCTTC. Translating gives CAWSVGEGNYGYTF.

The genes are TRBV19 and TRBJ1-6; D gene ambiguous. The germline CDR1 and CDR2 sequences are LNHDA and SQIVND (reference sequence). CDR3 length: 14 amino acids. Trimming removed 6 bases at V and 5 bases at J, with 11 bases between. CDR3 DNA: TGTGCCAGTAGCAAGATGACGGATAATTCACCCCTCCACTTT. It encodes CASSKMTDNSPLHF.

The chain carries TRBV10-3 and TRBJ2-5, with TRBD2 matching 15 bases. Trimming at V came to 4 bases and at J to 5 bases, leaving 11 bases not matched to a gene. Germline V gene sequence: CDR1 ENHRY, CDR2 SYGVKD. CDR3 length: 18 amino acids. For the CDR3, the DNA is TGTGCCATCAGTGGAGAAGTGGGACTAGCGGGAGGAAGGGAGACCCAGTACTTC. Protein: CAISGEVGLAGGRETQYF.

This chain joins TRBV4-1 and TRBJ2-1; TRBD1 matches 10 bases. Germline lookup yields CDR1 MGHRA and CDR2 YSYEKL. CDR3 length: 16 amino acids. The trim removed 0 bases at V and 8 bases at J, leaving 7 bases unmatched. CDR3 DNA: TGCGCCAGCAGCCAAGAAACCGGGACAGGGGAGTATGAGCAGTTCTTC. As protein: CASSQETGTGEYEQFF.

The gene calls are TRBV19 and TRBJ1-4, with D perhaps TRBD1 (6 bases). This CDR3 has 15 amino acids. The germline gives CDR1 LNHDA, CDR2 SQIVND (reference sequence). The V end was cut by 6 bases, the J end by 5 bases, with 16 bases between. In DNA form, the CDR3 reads TGTGCCAGTAGGCGCGGGGGACACCAGAATGAAAAACTGTTTTTT. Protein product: CASRRGGHQNEKLFF.

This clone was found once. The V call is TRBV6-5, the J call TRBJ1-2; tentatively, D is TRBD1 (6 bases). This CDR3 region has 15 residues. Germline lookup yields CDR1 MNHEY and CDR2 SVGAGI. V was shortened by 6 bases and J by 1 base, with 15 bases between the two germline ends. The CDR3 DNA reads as TGTGCCAGCAGGCCAGACCCCAGGGGTAACTATGGCTACACCTTC. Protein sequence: CASRPDPRGNYGYTF.

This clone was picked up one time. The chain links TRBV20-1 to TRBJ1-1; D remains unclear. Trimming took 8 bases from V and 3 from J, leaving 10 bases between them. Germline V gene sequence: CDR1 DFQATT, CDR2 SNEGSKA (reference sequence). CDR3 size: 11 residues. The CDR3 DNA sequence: TGCAGTCCACACTGGGACACTGAAGCTTTCTTT. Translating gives CSPHWDTEAFF.

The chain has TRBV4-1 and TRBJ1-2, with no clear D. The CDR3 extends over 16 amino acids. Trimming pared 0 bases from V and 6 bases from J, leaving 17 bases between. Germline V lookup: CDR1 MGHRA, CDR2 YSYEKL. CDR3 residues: CASSQEDPLVLNGYTF. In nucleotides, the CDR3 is TGCGCCAGCAGCCAAGAGGACCCACTTGTTCTTAATGGCTACACCTTC.

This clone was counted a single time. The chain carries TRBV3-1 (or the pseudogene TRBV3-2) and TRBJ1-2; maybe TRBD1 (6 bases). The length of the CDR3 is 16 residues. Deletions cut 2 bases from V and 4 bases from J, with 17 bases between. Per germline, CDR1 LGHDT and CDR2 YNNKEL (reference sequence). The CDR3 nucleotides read TGTGCCAGCAGCCAAAAGGACAGATCTATCTTCTATGGCTACACCTTC. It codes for CASSQKDRSIFYGYTF.

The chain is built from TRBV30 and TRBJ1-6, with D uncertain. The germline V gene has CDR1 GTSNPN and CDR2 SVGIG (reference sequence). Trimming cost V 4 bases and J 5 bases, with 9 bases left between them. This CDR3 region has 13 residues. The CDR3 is CAWTDLNNSPLHF. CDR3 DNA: TGTGCCTGGACAGACCTAAATAATTCACCCCTCCACTTT.

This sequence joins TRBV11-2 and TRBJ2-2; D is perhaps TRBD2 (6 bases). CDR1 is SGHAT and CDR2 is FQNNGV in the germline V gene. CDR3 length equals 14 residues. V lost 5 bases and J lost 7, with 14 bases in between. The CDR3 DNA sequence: TGTGCCAGCAGCCCTGGAGGGTTCGGCGGGGAGCTGTTTTTT. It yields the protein CASSPGGFGGELFF. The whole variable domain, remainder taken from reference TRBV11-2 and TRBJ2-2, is EAGVAQSPRYKIIEKRQSVAFWCNPISGHATLYWYQQILGQGPKLLIQFQNNGVVDDSQLPKDRFSAERLKGVDSTLKIQPAKLEDSAVYLCASSPGGFGGELFFGEGSRLTVL.

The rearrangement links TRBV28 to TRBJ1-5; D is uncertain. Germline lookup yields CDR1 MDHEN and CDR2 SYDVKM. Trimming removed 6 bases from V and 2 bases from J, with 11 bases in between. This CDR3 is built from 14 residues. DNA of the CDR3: TGTGCCAGCAGGCCGGCTGGTGGCAATCAGCCCCAGCATTTT. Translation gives CASRPAGGNQPQHF.